This record looks at one TCR beta chain sequence and its context. Its specificity is not known. Patients between 18 and 65 years old had hyperthyroidism, newly diagnosed and lasting under 2 months. These data are taken from a study of T cells in Graves' hyperthyroidism and ophthalmopathy. Notes on the study in general: Stable hyperthyroidism was separated from ophthalmopathy by a model based on 13 V-J features. Also found in blood were most expanded thyroid clonotypes above 0.001.

Amplification of TCR beta CDR3 regions used RNA as the template. The study used the HTBI primer set for a first-round RT-PCR of the TCR CDR3. One entry per CDR3 protein, called by TCRdb with MiXCR from the multiplex PCR reads. Of about half a million distinct CDR3 sequences in the sample, about 20% are singletons; the top ten hold around 27%. The CDR3 spans 14 residues. V shed 5 bases and J shed 3 bases, with 14 bases lying between them. This TCR derives from a man aged 18 to 29 with Graves' hyperthyroidism. The chain recombines TRBV12-3 or TRBV12-4 with TRBJ2-7; D is uncertain. The sample was blood. CDR3 loop: CASSIRGEIYEQYF. CDR3 DNA: TGTGCCAGCAGTATCCGAGGAGAAATCTACGAGCAGTACTTC.